Below are 5 T cell receptor beta chains sequenced from a single sample in a study of CD8+ T cells in alopecia areata. Treatment described: oral pan-JAK inhibitor, 5-10 mg twice daily. Following extraction, RNA underwent reverse transcription to cDNA, which served as the sequencing template. Sequencing used immunoSEQ multiplex PCR; TCRdb keeps in-frame clones, though not all of them. The sample has over 100,000 clones, less than 75% seen once. The sequencing here drew on CD8+ T cells sorted from blood, taken at week 24, from a patient treated with tofacitinib. The receptors come from a human donor with alopecia areata.

V usage is TRBV2 and J usage is TRBJ2-5, with 7 bases aligning to TRBD1. V was clipped by 6 bases and J by 1 base; unmatched bases: 2. This CDR3 region has 13 residues. Germline V CDR1 and CDR2: SNHLY, FYNNEI. The CDR3 DNA reads as TGTGCCAGCAGAAGGGACAGCCAAGAGACCCAGTACTTC. This gives the protein CASRRDSQETQYF.

The V call is TRBV30, the J call TRBJ1-6; weak D call: TRBD1 (6 bases). The germline CDR1 and CDR2 sequences are GTSNPN and SVGIG (reference sequence). This CDR3 comprises 15 residues. With 3 bases removed from V and 4 bases from J, the gap between germline ends came to 13 bases. The CDR3 sequence is CAWSLQGPYNSPLHF. As DNA, the CDR3 is TGTGCCTGGAGCTTACAGGGTCCATATAATTCACCCCTCCACTTT.

The V call is TRBV30, the J call TRBJ1-1; D unclear. The CDR3 covers 15 residues. Looked up from germline, CDR1 is GTSNPN and CDR2 is SVGIG (reference sequence). Trimming stripped 3 bases from V and 3 bases from J, with 17 bases between. CDR3 protein: CAWSVPPLRDTEAFF. In DNA form, the CDR3 reads TGTGCCTGGAGCGTACCCCCTTTGAGAGACACTGAAGCTTTCTTT.

The rearrangement links TRBV27 to TRBJ1-2; D is possibly TRBD1 (6 bases). Germline V gene lookup returns CDR1 MNHEY and CDR2 SMNVEV (reference sequence). CDR3 length: 13 residues. Trimming left V 4 bases short and J 6 bases short, with 12 bases between. This CDR3 reads CASSYTGIHGYTF. In DNA, the CDR3 is TGTGCCAGCAGTTATACAGGGATCCATGGCTACACCTTC.

The J gene is TRBJ2-3, the V gene TRBV30, with D perhaps matching TRBD2 (6 bases). The germline V gene has CDR1 GTSNPN and CDR2 SVGIG (reference sequence). Trimming removed 2 bases from V and 3 bases from J, with 21 bases in between. The CDR3 is 17 amino acids. CDR3: CAWSPLGDGGATDTQYF. The CDR3 nucleotides are TGTGCCTGGAGTCCTCTCGGGGATGGAGGGGCGACAGATACGCAGTATTTT. Full variable domain (remainder filled in from reference TRBV30 and TRBJ2-3): SQTIHQWPATLVQPVGSPLSLECTVEGTSNPNLYWYRQAAGRGLQLLFYSVGIGQISSEVPQNLSASRPQDRQFILSSKKLLLSDSGFYLCAWSPLGDGGATDTQYFGPGTRLTVL.